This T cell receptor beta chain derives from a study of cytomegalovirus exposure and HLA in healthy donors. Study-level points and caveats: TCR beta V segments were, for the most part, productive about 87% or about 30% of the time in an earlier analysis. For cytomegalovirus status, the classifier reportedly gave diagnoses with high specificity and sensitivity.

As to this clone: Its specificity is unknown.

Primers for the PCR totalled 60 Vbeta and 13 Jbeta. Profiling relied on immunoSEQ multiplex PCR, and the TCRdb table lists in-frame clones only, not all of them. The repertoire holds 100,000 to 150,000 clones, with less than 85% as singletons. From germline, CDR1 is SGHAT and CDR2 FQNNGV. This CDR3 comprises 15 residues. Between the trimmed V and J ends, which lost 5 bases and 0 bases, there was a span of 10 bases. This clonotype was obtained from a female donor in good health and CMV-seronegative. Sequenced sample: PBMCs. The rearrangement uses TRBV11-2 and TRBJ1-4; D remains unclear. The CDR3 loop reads CASSPQLATNEKLFF. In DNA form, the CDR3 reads TGTGCCAGCAGCCCGCAGCTAGCAACTAATGAAAAACTGTTTTTT.